This TCR beta chain was retrieved from a study of T cells expressing NK-cell markers. At the level of the study: Sorted T-cell subsets CD3+CD56+NKG2C+, CD3+CD56+NKG2C- and CD3+CD56-NKG2C+ were TCR beta-sequenced. The study sequenced eight donors, seven HCMV-seropositive and one seronegative.

Study-wide findings and caveats: Four donors showed these clonotypes also leading the CD3+CD56-NKG2C+ fraction.

Worth noting for this clonotype: The antigen remains unidentified.

This CDR3 region has 12 residues. Per the germline V gene, CDR1 is SGHTA and CDR2 is FQGTGA. For TCR beta, cDNA was produced by 5'RACE template switching with UMIs. With the 5' RACE reads reprocessed, TCRdb shows one record per CDR3 protein and no DNA. This listing includes approximately 440,000 distinct CDR3 sequences. This chain joins TRBV7-3 and TRBJ2-1; the TCRdb call, TRBD2, lacks DNA for checking. This sequence was found in a woman aged 45-65 years in good health. The sequenced material came from blood T cells: a sorted CD56 or NKG2C T cell subset, CD4+ or CD8+ T cells, or bulk PBMC T cells (not recorded which). Here the CDR3 reads CASSPDSPDIFF.